These 2 T cell receptor beta chains share one sample of origin, sequenced in a study of T cell changes during pregnancy in multiple sclerosis. The repertoire was sequenced with immunoSEQ multiplex PCR; TCRdb's copy has only in-frame clones and lacks some. The table shows 40,000 to 50,000 clones, with roughly 93% occurring only once. The source was CD8+ T cells from peripheral blood mononuclear cells, collected after pregnancy. These receptors originate from a female donor with multiple sclerosis, enrolled in a pregnancy study.

This rearrangement joins TRBV11-2 to TRBJ1-1, with 7 bases lining up with TRBD1. Germline CDR1 and CDR2: SGHAT and FQNNGV. CDR3 length: 14 residues. In DNA, the CDR3 is TGTGCTCCCAGCCAGGGACAGAGGAACACTGAAGCTTTCTTT. Residues: CAPSQGQRNTEAFF.

This chain links TRBV18 with TRBJ2-2, with 7 positions matching TRBD2. The CDR3 is 15 amino acids. Germline V gene lookup returns CDR1 KGHSH and CDR2 LQKENI. The trim removed 0 bases at V and 5 bases at J, leaving 3 bases unmatched. Written as DNA, the CDR3 is TGTGCCAGCTCACCACCCGGCGGGGGTACCGGGGAGCTGTTTTTT. It codes for CASSPPGGGTGELFF.